These T cell receptor beta chains were read from a single sample in a study of post-analysis software for immune sequencing data. TCRdb recomputed calls from the PCR reads with MiXCR, one row per CDR3 protein. Of 250,000 to 300,000 distinct CDR3 sequences listed, 35% to 40% are singletons. The sample comprised blood. These receptors all come from a girl between 10 and 17 years old with multiple sclerosis. CDR3s include the opening cysteine and the closing phenylalanine or tryptophan. Fields, in order: V gene, J gene, D gene, clone size, CDR3 protein, CDR3 DNA. The D gene is left open where the match is weak. Clone size is given for some rows only: seen once, a few or many times, or a class if the clone is expanded.

V gene: TRBV5-1
J gene: TRBJ1-1
D gene: -
clone size: few
CDR3 protein: CASSLRQVQDTEAFF
CDR3 DNA: TGCGCCAGCAGCTTACGACAGGTTCAAGACACTGAAGCTTTCTTT

V gene: TRBV20-1
J gene: TRBJ1-5
D gene: -
clone size: many
CDR3 protein: CSARPGQKTSNQPQHF
CDR3 DNA: TGCAGTGCTAGGCCCGGACAGAAAACTAGCAATCAGCCCCAGCATTTT

V gene: TRBV28
J gene: TRBJ2-5
D gene: TRBD2
clone size: many
CDR3 protein: CASSNPGLAGKTQYF
CDR3 DNA: TGTGCCAGCAGCAACCCGGGACTAGCGGGGAAGACCCAGTACTTC

V gene: TRBV3-1
J gene: TRBJ1-6
D gene: TRBD1
clone size: -
CDR3 protein: CASSHKVLDRVRNSPLHF
CDR3 DNA: TGTGCCAGCAGCCATAAGGTGCTCGACAGGGTTAGAAATTCACCCCTCCACTTT

V gene: TRBV9
J gene: TRBJ2-1
D gene: -
clone size: -
CDR3 protein: CASSPGRGNEQFF
CDR3 DNA: TGTGCCAGCAGCCCAGGGCGAGGAAATGAGCAGTTCTTC

V gene: TRBV2
J gene: TRBJ2-3
D gene: TRBD2
clone size: many
CDR3 protein: CASRSLGTSGTDTQYF
CDR3 DNA: TGTGCCAGCAGATCTCTCGGGACTAGTGGCACAGATACGCAGTATTTT

V gene: TRBV18
J gene: TRBJ2-5
D gene: TRBD1
clone size: -
CDR3 protein: CASSRGQDQETQYF
CDR3 DNA: TGTGCCAGCTCGAGAGGACAGGACCAAGAGACCCAGTACTTC

V gene: TRBV29-1
J gene: TRBJ1-6
D gene: -
clone size: -
CDR3 protein: CSAKRSYNSPLHF
CDR3 DNA: TGCAGCGCTAAACGGTCCTATAATTCACCCCTCCACTTT

V gene: TRBV21-1
J gene: TRBJ2-7
D gene: -
clone size: -
CDR3 protein: CASSKGTGGVSYEQYF
CDR3 DNA: TGTGCCAGCAGCAAAGGGACAGGGGGGGTCTCCTACGAGCAGTACTTC

V gene: TRBV12-3/TRBV12-4
J gene: TRBJ1-1
D gene: -
clone size: many
CDR3 protein: CASSPIVGMNTEAFF
CDR3 DNA: TGTGCCAGCAGTCCCATCGTCGGAATGAACACTGAAGCTTTCTTT

V gene: TRBV4-1
J gene: TRBJ1-2
D gene: -
clone size: -
CDR3 protein: CASSQGGFDTF
CDR3 DNA: TGCGCCAGCAGCCAAGGGGGTTTCGACACCTTC

V gene: TRBV20-1
J gene: TRBJ2-7
D gene: -
clone size: -
CDR3 protein: CSARAGALGEQYF
CDR3 DNA: TGCAGTGCTAGAGCGGGGGCTTTGGGCGAGCAGTACTTC

V gene: TRBV4-1
J gene: TRBJ1-6
D gene: -
clone size: many
CDR3 protein: CASSQDSTGTIVVAVNSPLHF
CDR3 DNA: TGCGCCAGCAGCCAAGACTCTACCGGGACGATTGTCGTTGCGGTGAATTCACCCCTCCACTTT

V gene: TRBV20-1
J gene: TRBJ2-4
D gene: TRBD2
clone size: -
CDR3 protein: CGTPGTSGRDIQYF
CDR3 DNA: TGCGGTACCCCCGGGACTAGCGGGAGAGACATTCAGTACTTC

V gene: TRBV7-8
J gene: TRBJ2-5
D gene: -
clone size: many
CDR3 protein: CASSFAGTKETQYF
CDR3 DNA: TGTGCCAGCAGCTTTGCCGGGACAAAAGAGACCCAGTACTTC

V gene: TRBV15
J gene: TRBJ1-6
D gene: -
clone size: few
CDR3 protein: CATSLGELHSPLHF
CDR3 DNA: TGTGCCACCAGTCTTGGGGAGTTGCATTCACCCCTCCACTTT

V gene: TRBV28
J gene: TRBJ2-1
D gene: -
clone size: many
CDR3 protein: CATVMAVGEQFF
CDR3 DNA: TGTGCCACCGTGATGGCGGTGGGTGAGCAGTTCTTC

V gene: TRBV7-3
J gene: TRBJ2-2
D gene: -
clone size: few
CDR3 protein: CASSLTSTGELFF
CDR3 DNA: TGTGCCAGCAGCTTAACTAGTACCGGGGAGCTGTTTTTT

V gene: TRBV20-1
J gene: TRBJ1-4
D gene: -
clone size: many
CDR3 protein: CSARDFEKLFF
CDR3 DNA: TGCAGTGCTAGAGATTTTGAAAAACTGTTTTTT

V gene: TRBV7-2
J gene: TRBJ2-3
D gene: -
clone size: few
CDR3 protein: CASSLAWATEGSGSDTQYF
CDR3 DNA: TGTGCCAGCAGCTTAGCCTGGGCCACTGAAGGCAGTGGTTCGGATACGCAGTATTTT

V gene: TRBV5-1
J gene: TRBJ1-3
D gene: -
clone size: -
CDR3 protein: CASSLAAERGNTIYF
CDR3 DNA: TGCGCCAGCAGCTTGGCCGCAGAAAGAGGAAACACCATATATTTT

V gene: TRBV10-2
J gene: TRBJ2-1
D gene: TRBD2
clone size: -
CDR3 protein: CASTPTLAGGPLNEQFF
CDR3 DNA: TGCGCCAGCACCCCAACCCTAGCGGGAGGACCTCTTAATGAGCAGTTCTTC

V gene: TRBV29-1
J gene: TRBJ1-1
D gene: -
clone size: many
CDR3 protein: CSVGVSREAFF
CDR3 DNA: TGCAGCGTTGGGGTCTCGAGAGAAGCTTTCTTT

V gene: TRBV20-1
J gene: TRBJ1-5
D gene: -
clone size: many
CDR3 protein: CSASPLGDQPQHF
CDR3 DNA: TGCAGTGCTAGCCCACTCGGGGATCAGCCCCAGCATTTT

V gene: TRBV27
J gene: TRBJ2-1
D gene: -
clone size: few
CDR3 protein: CASSQGRGPGLNEQFF
CDR3 DNA: TGTGCCAGCAGCCAGGGCAGGGGACCGGGACTGAATGAGCAGTTCTTC

V gene: TRBV4-1
J gene: TRBJ2-5
D gene: -
clone size: many
CDR3 protein: CASSADRTVETQYF
CDR3 DNA: TGCGCCAGCAGCGCAGACAGAACGGTAGAGACCCAGTACTTC

V gene: TRBV20-1
J gene: TRBJ1-5
D gene: -
clone size: -
CDR3 protein: CSASRSDQPQHF
CDR3 DNA: TGCAGTGCTAGTAGGTCTGATCAGCCCCAGCATTTT

V gene: TRBV28
J gene: TRBJ1-5
D gene: -
clone size: -
CDR3 protein: CASMGGSNQPQHF
CDR3 DNA: TGTGCCAGCATGGGAGGGAGCAATCAGCCCCAGCATTTT

V gene: TRBV5-1
J gene: TRBJ2-2
D gene: -
clone size: -
CDR3 protein: CASSCTGYTGELFF
CDR3 DNA: TGCGCCAGCAGCTGCACCGGGTACACCGGGGAGCTGTTTTTT

V gene: TRBV27
J gene: TRBJ2-7
D gene: -
clone size: few
CDR3 protein: CASWGQSSSYEQYF
CDR3 DNA: TGTGCCAGCTGGGGTCAATCTAGCTCCTACGAGCAGTACTTC